Each of the 21 T cell receptor beta chains below was sequenced from the same sample in a study of blood T cell repertoires in COVID-19. Only in-frame clones appear in the TCRdb table, and some are missing; sequencing was by immunoSEQ multiplex PCR. This sample carries 9,500 to 12,000 clones, around 80% of them seen once, and the ten largest clones take roughly 7.7%. Sequencing input: peripheral blood. Receptors were obtained from an older man with active COVID-19.

The CDR3 region has the DNA TGTGCCAGCATTGGGACAGGTTCCTACGAGCAGTACTTC. Amino acids: CASIGTGSYEQYF. This chain connects TRBV6-5 to TRBJ2-7; 8 nucleotides agree with TRBD1. This CDR3 is built from 13 residues. V shed 7 bases and J 1 base; nucleotides not matched to a gene: 3. Germline V CDR1 and CDR2: MNHEY, SVGAGI.

This clone has only one observation. This sequence joins TRBV6-5 and TRBJ2-1; TRBD2 might be the D (5 bases). V lost 6 bases to trimming and J lost 0 bases, with 9 bases between them. This CDR3 is 14 amino acids long. Per the germline V gene, CDR1 is MNHEY and CDR2 is SVGAGI. The CDR3 region has the DNA TGTGCCAGCAGGGCCCGGGACTCCTACAATGAGCAGTTCTTC. Protein sequence: CASRARDSYNEQFF.

The CDR3 loop reads CASSPGQGAGSPLHF. The CDR3 DNA reads TGTGCCAGCAGCCCCGGACAGGGGGCCGGATCACCCCTCCACTTT. The chain combines TRBV11-2 with TRBJ1-6; 11 positions match TRBD1. The V gene's germline CDR1 is SGHAT and CDR2 FQNNGV. Trimming took 5 bases from V and 10 from J; bases not matched to a gene: 7. There are 15 residues in the CDR3.

This chain joins TRBV7-9 and TRBJ1-1; D is ambiguous. Trimming stripped 1 base from V and 1 base from J, with 13 bases between. From germline, CDR1 is SEHNR and CDR2 FQNEAQ (reference sequence). The CDR3 covers 16 residues. In DNA, the CDR3 is TGTGCCAGCAGCTTAGGGGTGGAGCAAGGGAACACTGAAGCTTTCTTT. This translates into CASSLGVEQGNTEAFF.

This sequence joins TRBV5-1 and TRBJ1-3, with TRBD1 matching over 7 bases. The ends lost 4 bases at V and 4 bases at J; junction bases unmatched: 8. Per the germline V gene, CDR1 is SGHRS and CDR2 is YFSETQ. The CDR3 spans 15 residues. The CDR3 protein is CASSGRTGAGNTIYF. DNA of the CDR3: TGCGCCAGCAGCGGGAGGACAGGAGCGGGAAACACCATATATTTT.

The chain carries TRBV7-2 and TRBJ2-7; 9 bases fit TRBD2. The CDR3 length is 16 residues. V shed 5 bases, J shed 2 bases, and the junction held 10 bases outside the gene matches. Looked up from germline, CDR1 is SGHTA and CDR2 is FQGNSA. The chain's CDR3 is CASSTAGGGGAYEQYF. In DNA form, the CDR3 reads TGTGCCAGCAGCACAGCGGGGGGCGGGGGGGCCTACGAGCAGTACTTC.

CDR3 loop: CASSLVATDTQYF. The CDR3 DNA reads as TGTGCCAGCAGTTTAGTAGCCACAGATACGCAGTATTTT. The V gene is TRBV12-3 or TRBV12-4, the J gene TRBJ2-3; D is unclear. V lost 1 base and J 2 bases, leaving 4 bases between the germline ends. There are 13 residues in the CDR3.

The chain carries TRBV12-3 or TRBV12-4 and TRBJ1-2; possibly TRBD1 for D (6 bases). The length of the CDR3 is 13 residues. With 4 bases removed from V and 3 bases from J, the gap between germline ends came to 9 bases. CDR3 region: CASSWGQYYGYTF. The CDR3 bases are TGTGCCAGCAGTTGGGGGCAGTACTATGGCTACACCTTC.

This sequence joins TRBV14 and TRBJ1-6, with D possibly TRBD1 on 5 matching bases. Germline V gives CDR1 SGHDN, CDR2 FVKESK. V was clipped by 4 bases and J by 3 bases, with 10 bases between them. The CDR3 has 15 residues. The CDR3 nucleotides are TGTGCCAGCAGCCGCGGGGGGTACTATAATTCACCCCTCCACTTT. As protein: CASSRGGYYNSPLHF.

This chain uses TRBV5-1 with TRBJ2-5; 11 bases align to TRBD2. Germline CDR1 and CDR2: SGHRS and YFSETQ. Trimming removed 0 bases from V and 2 bases from J; junction bases left unmatched: 3. The CDR3 covers 16 residues. The CDR3 loop is CASSLGGTSGQETQYF. The CDR3 coding sequence is TGCGCCAGCAGCTTGGGGGGGACTAGCGGACAAGAGACCCAGTACTTC.

V is TRBV6-6 and J is TRBJ2-3; D not certain. The CDR3 consists of 14 residues. Trimming removed 7 bases from V and 2 bases from J, with 13 bases in between. Germline CDR1 MNHNY, CDR2 SVGAGI (reference sequence). In DNA, the CDR3 is TGTGCCAGCAATCGGCGGTCCTTCACAGATACGCAGTATTTT. Its protein is CASNRRSFTDTQYF.

The gene calls are TRBV14 and TRBJ1-1; D remains ambiguous. The germline CDR1 and CDR2 sequences are SGHDN and FVKESK. V shed 0 bases and J shed 7 bases, with 9 bases lying between them. This CDR3 contains 13 residues. The DNA of the CDR3 is TGTGCCAGCAGCCAAGAACTTAACTATGAAGCTTTCTTT. Amino acids: CASSQELNYEAFF.

The sample holds a few counts of this clone. The chain combines TRBV19 with TRBJ1-2; no clear D. Germline CDR1 reads LNHDA; CDR2 reads SQIVND (reference sequence). The CDR3 sequence is 13 residues long. The V gene lost 1 base and the J gene lost 9 bases, with 12 bases spanning the gap. CDR3 amino acids: CASSIGEGIRYTF. The CDR3 DNA follows: TGTGCCAGTAGTATAGGGGAGGGTATCCGCTACACCTTC.

This clone was counted a few times. This chain joins TRBV4-1 and TRBJ1-5; maybe TRBD1 (6 bases). Trimming took 3 bases from V and 3 from J, leaving 12 bases between them. The CDR3 length is 15 residues. Germline V gene lookup returns CDR1 MGHRA and CDR2 YSYEKL. The CDR3 sequence is CASSHVDSSNQPQHF. CDR3 DNA sequence: TGCGCCAGCAGCCATGTGGACAGCTCCAATCAGCCCCAGCATTTT.

This chain joins TRBV30 and TRBJ2-1; 7 bases align to TRBD2. The length of the CDR3 is 13 residues. Germline loops: CDR1 GTSNPN, CDR2 SVGIG (reference sequence). The CDR3 reads CAVRDYGYNEQFF. In nucleotides, the CDR3 is TGTGCGGTCCGGGACTATGGCTACAATGAGCAGTTCTTC. The variable domain in full, with the rest retrieved from reference TRBV30 and TRBJ2-1, is SQTIHQWPATLVQPVGSPLSLECTVEGTSNPNLYWYRQAAGRGLQLLFYSVGIGQISSEVPQNLSASRPQDRQFILSSKKLLLSDSGFYLCAVRDYGYNEQFFGPGTRLTVL.

The chain couples TRBV19 to TRBJ1-5, with 7 bases fitting TRBD1. The CDR3 covers 17 residues. After removal of 3 bases from V and 7 bases from J, the junction contained 15 bases not matched to a gene. Germline values: CDR1 LNHDA, CDR2 SQIVND (reference sequence). The CDR3 loop reads CASSIHGRGGGMQPQHF. In DNA, the CDR3 is TGTGCCAGTAGTATCCACGGGAGAGGGGGCGGGATGCAGCCCCAGCATTTT.

The chain employs TRBV11-3 and TRBJ1-2, with TRBD1 matching 12 bases. J lost 14 bases, V lost 5 bases, and 9 bases had no gene match. The CDR3 sequence is 13 residues long. The germline V gene encodes CDR1 SGHNT and CDR2 YENEEA. The CDR3 nucleotides are TGTGCCAGCAGCCCCGGGACAGGGGGCAGAGAAACCTTC. It encodes CASSPGTGGRETF. Drawing the rest from reference TRBV11-3 and TRBJ1-2, the complete variable domain is EAGVVQSPRYKIIEKKQPVAFWCNPISGHNTLYWYLQNLGQGPELLIRYENEEAVDDSQLPKDRFSAERLKGVDSTLKIQPAELGDSAVYLCASSPGTGGRETFGSGTRLTVV.

This clone was found once. The chain is built from TRBV3-1 (or the pseudogene TRBV3-2) and TRBJ1-4, with 10 bases lining up with TRBD1. Germline V CDR1 and CDR2: LGHDT, YNNKEL (reference sequence). Unmatched junction bases numbered 3, after V lost 6 bases and J lost 8 bases. The CDR3 sequence is 13 residues long. The CDR3 reads CASSRTGGEKLFF. As DNA, the CDR3 is TGTGCCAGCAGTCGGACAGGGGGAGAAAAACTGTTTTTT.

This chain links TRBV5-4 with TRBJ2-1; D is possibly TRBD2 (5 bases). Germline V CDR1 and CDR2: SGHNT, YYREEE (reference sequence). The CDR3 has 15 amino acids. Trimming cost V 4 bases and J 1 base, with 12 bases left between them. CDR3 protein: CASSHEDLSYNEQFF. The CDR3 nucleotides read TGTGCCAGCAGCCACGAGGACTTGTCCTACAATGAGCAGTTCTTC.

The chain carries TRBV11-2 and TRBJ2-3; TRBD2 agrees at 7 bases. The V gene end was trimmed by 3 bases and the J gene end by 9 bases; junction bases not matched to a gene: 6. The CDR3 is made up of 13 amino acids. CDR1 is SGHAT, CDR2 FQNNGV, per germline. The CDR3 reads CASSLESSGTQYF. The CDR3 nucleotides are TGTGCCAGCAGCTTGGAATCTAGCGGAACGCAGTATTTT.

The chain couples TRBV7-6 to TRBJ2-7; 7 bases are a match to TRBD2. In germline, CDR1 is SGHVS, CDR2 FNYEAQ. There are 15 residues in the CDR3. With 5 bases clipped from V and 0 bases from J, the junction kept 7 bases outside the gene matches. Here the CDR3 reads CASSLSGGGSYEQYF. The CDR3 DNA reads as TGTGCCAGCAGCCTCTCGGGCGGGGGCTCCTACGAGCAGTACTTC.